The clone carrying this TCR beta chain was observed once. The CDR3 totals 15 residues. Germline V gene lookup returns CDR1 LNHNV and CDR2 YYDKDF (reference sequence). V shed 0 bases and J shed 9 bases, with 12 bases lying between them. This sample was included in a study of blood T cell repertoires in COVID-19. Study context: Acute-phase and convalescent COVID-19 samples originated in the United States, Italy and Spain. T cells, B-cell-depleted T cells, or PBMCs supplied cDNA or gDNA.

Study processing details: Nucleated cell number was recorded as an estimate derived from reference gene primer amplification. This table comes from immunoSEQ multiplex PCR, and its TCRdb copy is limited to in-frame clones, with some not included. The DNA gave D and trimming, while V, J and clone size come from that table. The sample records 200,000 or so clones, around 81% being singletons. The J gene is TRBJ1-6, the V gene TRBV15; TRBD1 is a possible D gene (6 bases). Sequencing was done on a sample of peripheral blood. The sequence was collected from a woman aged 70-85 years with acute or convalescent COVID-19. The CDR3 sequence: CATSRDGTLASPLHF. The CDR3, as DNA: TGTGCCACCAGCAGAGATGGGACACTGGCTTCACCCCTCCACTTT.